This T cell receptor beta chain was recovered during a study of early T cells in non-severe SARS-CoV-2 infection (dated by TCRdb to 2020 to 2022). Notes on the research overall: TCR sequencing used bulk RNA from unsorted whole blood, so alpha and beta chains could not be paired.

Comments on this clonotype: Its antigen has not been determined. Base quality data are lacking; no much larger clone is found one base away.

V is clipped by 4 bases and J by 4 bases, and the sequence between their germline boundaries is 8 bases long. As encoded in the germline V gene, CDR1 is SQVTM while CDR2 is ANQGSEA. Spanning cysteine to phenylalanine, the CDR3 consists of 11 amino acids. Kept here is only the CDR3 DNA, which spans 33 bases and is read in frame from base 1. Beyond this particular receptor, the publication reports: Matching against VDJdb was skewed toward anti-spike CD8 responses, likely underestimated virus-specific expansions, and missed private and CD4 specificities.

Set within a cohort of healthcare workers in London, UK, this nested case-control study involved weekly PCR testing of nasopharyngeal swabs along with blood sampling. Between 23 and 31 March 2020, the week of the UK lockdown, healthcare workers were enrolled and then followed up weekly for as long as 16 weeks. The library was obtained by 5' RACE. The instrument given in TCRdb is NextSeq 500. The TCR library protocol attached unique molecular identifiers to individual cDNA molecules to correct for sequencing error and PCR bias. TCR alpha and beta chains were both sequenced, and the abundances of alpha and beta sequences in each sample were closely correlated with each other. As for the authors' bioinformatics: Decombinator V4 was used to perform V gene, J gene and CDR3 annotation of TCR sequences. TCRs were defined as expanded if a significant change between any two time points was detected under a Poisson model with p below 0.0001. TCR abundances were normalised to the total number of TCRs sequenced per sample and were expressed as counts per million. TRAV1-2 paired with TRAJ12, TRAJ20 or TRAJ33 defined MAIT TCRs, while TRAV10 paired with TRAJ18 defined iNKT TCRs. VDJdb, accessed on 1 November 2021, was searched for TCRs annotated for CMV, EBV and SARS-CoV-2, and TCRs annotated for more than one antigen were excluded. TCRdb took the public reads, trimmed them with fastp at Q25, ran MiXCR for clone calling and kept in-frame beta chains. Each entry merges the rows of one CDR3 protein and shows their most common DNA and genes. None of the V and J calls come from the authors' own analysis; TCRdb made them. The sample contains tens of thousands of distinct CDR3 sequences, about 7.7% of them found a single time. Together, the top ten hold 10% to 13% of the sample.

The sequencing used whole blood, collected at baseline. This receptor was obtained from an adult who was a healthcare worker with PCR-confirmed SARS-CoV-2 infection or an uninfected control (not recorded which). The chain is made from TRBV29-1 and TRBJ2-7, and perhaps TRBD1 as D gene, on 5 matching bases. This receptor has the CDR3 CSVVQGYEQYF. DNA sequence: TGCAGCGTTGTGCAGGGTTACGAGCAGTACTTC.